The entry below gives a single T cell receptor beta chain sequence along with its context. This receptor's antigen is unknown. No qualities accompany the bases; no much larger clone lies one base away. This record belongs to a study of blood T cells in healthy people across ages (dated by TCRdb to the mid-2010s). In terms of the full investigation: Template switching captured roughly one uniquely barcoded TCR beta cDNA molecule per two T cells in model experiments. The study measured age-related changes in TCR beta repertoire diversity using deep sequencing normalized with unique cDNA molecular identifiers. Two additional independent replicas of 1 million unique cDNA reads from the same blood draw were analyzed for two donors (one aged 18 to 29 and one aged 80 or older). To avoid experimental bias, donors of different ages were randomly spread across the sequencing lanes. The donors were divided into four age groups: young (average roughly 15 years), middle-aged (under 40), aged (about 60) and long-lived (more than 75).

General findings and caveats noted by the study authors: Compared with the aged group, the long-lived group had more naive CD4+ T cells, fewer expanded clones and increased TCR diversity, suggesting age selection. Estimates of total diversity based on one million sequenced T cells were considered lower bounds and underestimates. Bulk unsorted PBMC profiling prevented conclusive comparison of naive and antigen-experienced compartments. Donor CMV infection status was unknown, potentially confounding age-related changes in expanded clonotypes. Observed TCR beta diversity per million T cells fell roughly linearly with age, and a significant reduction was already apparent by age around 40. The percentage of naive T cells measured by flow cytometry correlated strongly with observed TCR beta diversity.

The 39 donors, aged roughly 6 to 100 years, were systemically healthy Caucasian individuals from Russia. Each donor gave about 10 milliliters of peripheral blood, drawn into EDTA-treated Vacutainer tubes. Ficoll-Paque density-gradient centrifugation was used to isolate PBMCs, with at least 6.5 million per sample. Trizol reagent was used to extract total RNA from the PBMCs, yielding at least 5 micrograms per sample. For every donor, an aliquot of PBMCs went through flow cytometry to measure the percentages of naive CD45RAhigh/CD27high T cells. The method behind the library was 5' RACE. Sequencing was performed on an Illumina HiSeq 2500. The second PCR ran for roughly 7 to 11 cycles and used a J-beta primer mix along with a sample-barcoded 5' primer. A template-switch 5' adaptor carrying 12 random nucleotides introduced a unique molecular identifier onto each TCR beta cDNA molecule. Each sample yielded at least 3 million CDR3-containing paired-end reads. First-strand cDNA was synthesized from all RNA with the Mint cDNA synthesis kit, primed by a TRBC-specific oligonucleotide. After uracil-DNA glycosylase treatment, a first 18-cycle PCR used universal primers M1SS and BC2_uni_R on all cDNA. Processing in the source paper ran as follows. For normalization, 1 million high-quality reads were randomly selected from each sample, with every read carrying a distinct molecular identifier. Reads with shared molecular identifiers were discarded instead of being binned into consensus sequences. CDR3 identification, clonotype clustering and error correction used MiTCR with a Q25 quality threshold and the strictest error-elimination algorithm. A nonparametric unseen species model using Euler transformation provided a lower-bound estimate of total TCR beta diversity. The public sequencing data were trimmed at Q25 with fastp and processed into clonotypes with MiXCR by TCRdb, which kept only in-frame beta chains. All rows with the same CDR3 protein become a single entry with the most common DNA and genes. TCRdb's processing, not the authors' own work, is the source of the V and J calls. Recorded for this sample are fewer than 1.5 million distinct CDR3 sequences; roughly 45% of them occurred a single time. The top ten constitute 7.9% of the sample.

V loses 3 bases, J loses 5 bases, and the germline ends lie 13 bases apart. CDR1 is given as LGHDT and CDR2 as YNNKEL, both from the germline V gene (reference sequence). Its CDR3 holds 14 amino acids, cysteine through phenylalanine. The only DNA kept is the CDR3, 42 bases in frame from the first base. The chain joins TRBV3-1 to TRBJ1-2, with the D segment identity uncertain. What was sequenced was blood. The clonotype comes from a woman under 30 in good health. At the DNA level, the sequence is TGTGCCAGCAGCCAGGAAGGTCTCCCTTATGGCTACACCTTC. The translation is CASSQEGLPYGYTF.